A selection of T cell receptor beta chains follows, all from one sample in a study of blood T cell repertoires in COVID-19. TCRdb's copy holds only in-frame clones and misses some; the assay was immunoSEQ multiplex PCR. The sample has about 160,000 clones; 70% to 85% are singletons. Sequenced material: peripheral blood. All receptors derive from a woman of 80 years or more with acute or convalescent COVID-19. Both conserved end residues are part of each CDR3. D genes are given only for firm matches. Not all rows give a size; the values are once, few, many and, for expanded clones, a class.

TGTGCCAGCAGCTTGTTGTGGACACAGGATACCAATGAGCAGTTCTTC,CASSLLWTQDTNEQFF,TRBV5-4,-,-,TRBJ2-1,16
TGCGCCAGCAGCCAGGGGGGACTAGGGAGTCAGCAGTTCTTC,CASSQGGLGSQQFF,TRBV4-3,TRBD2,-,TRBJ2-1,14
TGTGCCAGTAGTTCCCGGGGCAAGGGTCGGACAGTCTATGGCTACACCTTC,CASSSRGKGRTVYGYTF,TRBV19,-,-,TRBJ1-2,17
TGTGCCAGCCGAGACAGTAGCTACGAGCAGTACTTC,CASRDSSYEQYF,TRBV12-3/TRBV12-4,-,-,TRBJ2-7,12
TGTGCCACCAGTGATTCTAGGAGCGCTGAGCAGTTCTTC,CATSDSRSAEQFF,TRBV24-1,-,-,TRBJ2-1,13
TGTGCCACCAGCAGAGAGTCCCAGGGGGCGTTGGGCACTGAAGCTTTCTTT,CATSRESQGALGTEAFF,TRBV15,TRBD1,-,TRBJ1-1,17
TGTGCCAGCAGTCACGGACAGGGATCCTTTTTCTATGGCTACACCTTC,CASSHGQGSFFYGYTF,TRBV6-2/TRBV6-3,TRBD1,-,TRBJ1-2,16
TGCGCCAGCAGCTTGGGACAGCCCCGAGGTACGCAGTATTTT,CASSLGQPRGTQYF,TRBV5-1,-,-,TRBJ2-3,14
TGTGCCAGCAGCTTAGAAAGGGGTGCGACTAGCGACTTCTACGAGCAGTACTTC,CASSLERGATSDFYEQYF,TRBV11-2,TRBD2,-,TRBJ2-7,18
TGTGCCAGCAGTGAACTAGCGGGAGGGTACAATGAGCAGTTCTTC,CASSELAGGYNEQFF,TRBV2,TRBD2,-,TRBJ2-1,15
TGTGCCATCGGGGCTGACAAAACCTATAATTCACCCCTCCACTTT,CAIGADKTYNSPLHF,TRBV10-3,-,-,TRBJ1-6,15
TGTGCCAGTAGGCGACAGGGGTCTGAAAAACTGTTTTTT,CASRRQGSEKLFF,TRBV19,TRBD1,-,TRBJ1-4,13
TGTGCCAGCAGCCCCAGAGGGGCCGGGACAGTGAACTACGAGCAGTACTTC,CASSPRGAGTVNYEQYF,TRBV11-2,TRBD1,-,TRBJ2-7,17
TGTGCCAGCAGCGTAGAGGGGACTAGCAAGTACGAGCAGTACTTC,CASSVEGTSKYEQYF,TRBV9,TRBD2,-,TRBJ2-7,15
TGTGCCAGCTCACCTGGGCAACAAGAGACCCAGTACTTC,CASSPGQQETQYF,TRBV18,-,few,TRBJ2-5,13
TGCGCCAGCAGCCAAGGTACAGCGGTGACCTACGAGCAGTACTTC,CASSQGTAVTYEQYF,TRBV4-3,-,-,TRBJ2-7,15